The clone carrying this T cell receptor (beta chain) occurred a few times. Its antigen is still unknown. This sample was included in a study of T-cell memory formation after mild COVID-19. About the study: Clusters of TCRs were largely donor specific.

Trimming shortened V by 7 bases and J by 2 bases, and 9 bases separated the two germline ends. The CDR3 is 12 residues long. The germline V gene encodes CDR1 WSHSY and CDR2 SAAADI. Study-wide results and caveats: Contracting CD8+ clones were enriched in EMRA, CD4+ mainly in CM and EM. Clones that shrank (day 15 to 85) were balanced CD4/CD8, whereas later expanders leaned CD4+.

Using constant-segment primers, 5'RACE produced TCR alpha and TCR beta cDNA libraries carrying sample barcodes and UMIs. TCRdb fed the 5' RACE reads into MiXCR, producing one record per CDR3 protein. The sample includes about 13,000 distinct CDR3 sequences, roughly 16% of them seen just once. The chain is built from TRBV10-2 and TRBJ2-7, with D uncertain. The material sequenced was PBMCs or a T cell subset sorted from them (not recorded which). The source is a man aged 18 to 29 who had mild COVID-19 (a few samples of this study predate the infection). Cell type and time point are not known. The CDR3 nucleotides are TGCGCCAGCAAGGTTAGCCCCTACGAGCAGTACTTC. Residues: CASKVSPYEQYF.